These 18 T cell receptor beta chains were all obtained from the same sample, sequenced in a study of blood T cell repertoires in COVID-19. The method was immunoSEQ multiplex PCR; TCRdb's version includes in-frame clones alone and lacks a portion of them. The table shows roughly 300,000 clones, with more than 90% occurring only once. The specimen sequenced was PBMCs or T cells enriched from blood (not recorded which). These receptors were collected from a woman aged 25 to 45 who had recovered from COVID-19.

The chain has TRBV2 and TRBJ2-2, with no clear D. The CDR3 loop spans 13 amino acids. Trimming took off 5 bases at V and 9 bases at J, with 13 bases between the two ends. Germline-derived CDR1 and CDR2 are SNHLY and FYNNEI. In DNA form, the CDR3 reads TGTGCCAGCAGTAGCGTCCAAGGTCGGGAGCTGTTTTTT. Protein: CASSSVQGRELFF.

The rearrangement links TRBV6-5 to TRBJ2-7, with D perhaps matching TRBD2 (5 bases). Germline values: CDR1 MNHEY, CDR2 SVGAGI. The CDR3 contains 14 residues. V was pared by 2 bases and J by 2 bases, with 10 bases between. As DNA, the CDR3 is TGTGCCAGCAGTTACGAACGGACTGCCTACGAGCAGTACTTC. This gives the protein CASSYERTAYEQYF.

The chain is built from TRBV7-2 and TRBJ1-2; 7 bases align to TRBD1. Germline CDR1 and CDR2: SGHTA and FQGNSA. This CDR3 comprises 16 residues. The V and J ends lost 0 bases and 6 bases, in that order; junction bases with no gene match: 10. CDR3 protein: CASSLALTGRSDGYTF. CDR3 DNA sequence: TGTGCCAGCAGCTTAGCCCTGACAGGGAGGTCAGATGGCTACACCTTC.

V is TRBV28 and J is TRBJ2-1; 15 bases match TRBD2. The V segment lost 1 base and the J segment 6 bases; nucleotides outside the gene matches: 4. This CDR3 region has 17 residues. CDR1 MDHEN and CDR2 SYDVKM come from the germline V gene. This chain's CDR3 is CASSLSLGLAGGNEQFF. The CDR3 nucleotides are TGTGCCAGCAGTTTATCCCTGGGACTAGCGGGGGGCAATGAGCAGTTCTTC.

This chain connects TRBV15 to TRBJ2-5, with 7 bases aligning to TRBD2. The CDR3 has 14 amino acids. Losses at the gene ends were 1 base for V and 3 bases for J; bases not matched to a gene: 2. Germline V gene data show CDR1 as LNHNV and CDR2 as YYDKDF (reference sequence). CDR3 protein: CATSRALAEETQYF. The CDR3 nucleotides are TGTGCCACCAGCAGAGCTCTAGCGGAAGAGACCCAGTACTTC.

Points on this clone: At the DNA level, this CDR3 is encoded by other sequences in the same sample as well. Written as DNA, the CDR3 is TGTGCCAGCAGCCCGGGACAGGGCGATTCACCCCTCCACTTT. The encoded protein is CASSPGQGDSPLHF. The chain links TRBV28 to TRBJ1-6, with 9 nucleotides matching TRBD1. J was trimmed by 8 bases and V by 6 bases; bases with no gene match: 5. CDR3 length equals 14 residues. CDR1 is MDHEN, CDR2 SYDVKM, per germline.

This chain connects TRBV3-1 (or the pseudogene TRBV3-2) to TRBJ1-1; D not resolved. Germline V gene data show CDR1 as LGHDT and CDR2 as YNNKEL (reference sequence). V was clipped by 1 base and J by 4 bases, with 10 bases between them. This CDR3 has 14 amino acids. The CDR3 region is CASSQAFRSTEAFF. CDR3 bases: TGTGCCAGCAGCCAAGCGTTTCGGAGCACTGAAGCTTTCTTT.

The rearrangement uses TRBV24-1 and TRBJ1-2, with 7 positions matching TRBD1. V was pared by 0 bases and J by 3 bases, with 3 bases of the junction left unmatched. This CDR3 is built from 15 residues. Per the germline V gene, CDR1 is KGHDR and CDR2 is SFDVKD. CDR3 in amino acids: CATSDLDRVDYGYTF. CDR3 nucleotides: TGTGCCACCAGTGATTTGGACAGGGTGGACTATGGCTACACCTTC.

The chain carries TRBV5-1 and TRBJ2-3, with D possibly matching TRBD2 (6 bases). The germline gives CDR1 SGHRS, CDR2 YFSETQ. The germline V and J ends were trimmed by 4 bases and 6 bases, with 9 bases remaining between them. The CDR3 length is 12 residues. CDR3 bases: TGCGCCAGCAGCCGGGAGTGGGATACGCAGTATTTT. Protein: CASSREWDTQYF.

The chain combines TRBV28 with TRBJ1-1, with unresolved D. The germline V gene has CDR1 MDHEN and CDR2 SYDVKM. Trimming shortened V by 10 bases and J by 5 bases, and 14 bases separated the two germline ends. The CDR3 contains 12 residues. CDR3 loop: CATTPRGTEAFF. CDR3 sequence (DNA): TGTGCCACCACACCGCGAGGGACTGAAGCTTTCTTT.

J is TRBJ1-5 and V is TRBV28; 9 bases are a match to TRBD1. Germline CDR1 MDHEN, CDR2 SYDVKM. This CDR3 comprises 17 residues. V trimming: 6 bases; J trimming: 5 bases; junction bases outside the gene matches: 14. CDR3 in amino acids: CASSPILQGASYQPQHF. Here the CDR3 DNA reads TGTGCCAGCAGCCCGATCTTACAGGGGGCGAGCTATCAGCCCCAGCATTTT.

The chain couples TRBV7-3 to TRBJ2-1; TRBD2 matches 10 bases. Germline lookup yields CDR1 SGHTA and CDR2 FQGTGA. Unmatched junction bases numbered 5, after V lost 5 bases and J lost 4 bases. This CDR3 region has 15 residues. The CDR3 DNA reads as TGTGCCAGCAGCCAACTAGCGGGGAATTACAATGAGCAGTTCTTC. Protein product: CASSQLAGNYNEQFF.

J is TRBJ2-1 and V is TRBV28, with unresolved D. This CDR3 is 12 amino acids long. Between the trimmed V and J ends, which lost 6 bases and 7 bases, there was a span of 10 bases. The germline V gene encodes CDR1 MDHEN and CDR2 SYDVKM. In nucleotides, the CDR3 is TGTGCCAGCAGGCGATATCGGAATGAGCAGTTCTTC. Translated, it gives CASRRYRNEQFF.

CDR3 protein: CASSRSGGAGYGYTF. The CDR3 DNA reads TGTGCCAGCAGTCGGTCAGGGGGCGCGGGCTATGGCTACACCTTC. The chain uses TRBV6-5 and TRBJ1-2, with TRBD1 matching 8 bases. In germline, CDR1 is MNHEY, CDR2 SVGAGI. Trimming removed 5 bases from V and 4 bases from J; junction bases left unmatched: 9. The CDR3 is made up of 15 amino acids.

As DNA, the CDR3 is TGTGCCAGCAGCTTACAGGGTCGCACAGATACGCAGTATTTT. Its translation: CASSLQGRTDTQYF. This chain uses TRBV7-2 with TRBJ2-3, with D possibly TRBD1 on 5 matching bases. Germline V gene lookup returns CDR1 SGHTA and CDR2 FQGNSA. The CDR3 loop spans 14 amino acids. V dropped 2 bases and J dropped 1 base, with 7 bases sitting between them.

The CDR3 coding sequence is TGTGCCAGCAGCACCCAAACAGGGAAGGACGGCACTGAAGCTTTCTTT. As protein: CASSTQTGKDGTEAFF. This chain connects TRBV7-2 to TRBJ1-1; D may be TRBD1 (6 bases). The CDR3 runs 16 residues. V gave up 5 bases and J gave up 4 bases, with 20 bases separating them. Germline V CDR1 and CDR2: SGHTA, FQGNSA. The whole variable domain, remainder taken from reference TRBV7-2 and TRBJ1-1, is GAGVSQSPSNKVTEKGKDVELRCDPISGHTALYWYRQSLGQGLEFLIYFQGNSAPDKSGLPSDRFSAERTGGSVSTLTIQRTQQEDSAVYLCASSTQTGKDGTEAFFGQGTRLTVV.

CDR3 in DNA: TGTGCCAGTAGTAGAACCGGGGGAAGCTCCTACAATGAGCAGTTCTTC. This translates into CASSRTGGSSYNEQFF. This chain uses TRBV19 with TRBJ2-1; TRBD2 might be the D (6 bases). The CDR3 runs 16 residues. In germline, CDR1 is LNHDA, CDR2 SQIVND (reference sequence). The V end was cut by 4 bases, the J end by 0 bases, with 13 bases between. Full variable domain (remainder filled in from reference TRBV19 and TRBJ2-1): DGGITQSPKYLFRKEGQNVTLSCEQNLNHDAMYWYRQDPGQGLRLIYYSQIVNDFQKGDIAEGYSVSREKKESFPLTVTSAQKNPTAFYLCASSRTGGSSYNEQFFGPGTRLTVL.

As to this clone: At one boundary the junction diverges from the germline segment, which might be a read error. The DNA of the CDR3 is TGTGCCAGCAGTTTACCGGGACTCCCTGTAAACTTT. It yields the protein CASSLPGLPVNF. This chain links TRBV28 with TRBJ1-6; D possibly corresponds to TRBD1 (5 bases). The CDR3 totals 12 residues. Germline CDR1 and CDR2: MDHEN and SYDVKM.